This T cell receptor beta chain was found in a study of CD8 T cells in ankylosing spondylitis. The study, taken as a whole, reports: Matched ankylosing spondylitis synovial fluid reportedly contained a significantly enriched population of disease-linked clones. Disease-linked clones had a CD8+ phenotype and relatively low frequency in peripheral blood.

The sample holds many counts of this clonotype. Its antigen is unidentified. The germline gives CDR1 MNHEY, CDR2 SVGEGT. CDR3 length: 16 residues. After removal of 6 bases from V and 4 bases from J, the junction contained 7 bases not matched to a gene. TCRdb reprocessed the 5' RACE reads with MiXCR, giving one entry per CDR3 protein. The data hold some 71,000 distinct CDR3 sequences, with approximately 5.3% observed a single time. The sample comprised blood, either unsorted or a sorted T cell fraction (not recorded which). The source is a male donor with ankylosing spondylitis or in good health (not recorded which). The chain uses TRBV6-2 or TRBV6-3 and TRBJ2-1; TRBD2 aligns across 12 bases. The CDR3 sequence: CASRVTSGGIYNEQFF. The CDR3 bases are TGTGCCAGCAGAGTTACTAGCGGGGGGATTTACAATGAGCAGTTCTTC.